These T cell receptor beta chains were read from a single sample in a study of blood T cell repertoires in COVID-19. Clones were sequenced by immunoSEQ multiplex PCR, and TCRdb holds only the in-frame ones, with some missing. This sample has more than 85,000 clones, with 80% to 90% found just once. The source material was peripheral blood. These receptors all come from a woman aged 80 or over with active or convalescent COVID-19. Each CDR3 is given with its conserved first and last residue. The order of the fields is CDR3 protein, CDR3 DNA, clone size, D gene, J gene, V gene, CDR3 length. A D gene is named only where the DNA matches it firmly. Clone size is shown for a subset of rows, as once, few, many or a class of expanded clone.

CASRDVGKGTDTQYF,TGTGCCAGCAGGGACGTGGGTAAGGGGACAGATACGCAGTATTTT,NA,NA,TRBJ2-3,TRBV5-4,15
CASSPPLQGTEAFF,TGTGCCAGCTCACCACCGCTTCAGGGCACTGAAGCTTTCTTT,NA,NA,TRBJ1-1,TRBV18,14
CASSLRDFADTQYF,TGTGCCAGCAGCCTCAGGGATTTCGCAGATACGCAGTATTTT,NA,NA,TRBJ2-3,TRBV5-4,14
CAASLMGGAGGANVLTF,TGTGCCGCCAGTTTGATGGGGGGGGCAGGAGGGGCCAACGTCCTGACTTTC,NA,NA,TRBJ2-6,TRBV28,17
CSVQGQLNYGYTF,TGCAGCGTACAGGGACAGCTTAACTATGGCTACACCTTC,NA,TRBD1,TRBJ1-2,TRBV29-1,13
CASSPDRAEAFF,TGTGCCAGCAGCCCCGACAGGGCGGAAGCTTTCTTT,few,TRBD1,TRBJ1-1,TRBV11-2,12
CATSDSGGLTDTQYF,TGTGCCACCAGTGATTCGGGGGGCCTCACAGATACGCAGTATTTT,NA,NA,TRBJ2-3,TRBV24-1,15
CASSFMARRESTDTQYF,TGCGCCAGCAGCTTTATGGCGCGGCGCGAGAGCACAGATACGCAGTATTTT,NA,NA,TRBJ2-3,TRBV5-1,17
CASRLTRDRNQPQHF,TGTGCCAGCAGACTTACCCGGGACAGGAATCAGCCCCAGCATTTT,NA,TRBD1,TRBJ1-5,TRBV2,15
CASSQTTGSGNTIYF,TGTGCCAGCAGCCAAACCACAGGGTCTGGAAACACCATATATTTT,NA,NA,TRBJ1-3,TRBV3-1/TRBV3-2,15
CASSPLQTSGGETQYF,TGCGCCAGCAGCCCGTTACAGACTAGCGGGGGAGAGACCCAGTACTTC,NA,TRBD2,TRBJ2-5,TRBV5-1,16
CASSLHRDRGPYEQYF,TGTGCCAGCAGCTTGCACCGGGACAGGGGACCCTACGAGCAGTACTTC,NA,TRBD1,TRBJ2-7,TRBV7-2,16
CASKLGQNYGYTF,TGTGCCAGCAAGCTAGGACAGAACTATGGCTACACCTTC,NA,NA,TRBJ1-2,TRBV6-5,13
CASSQDQGSSYEQYF,TGTGCCAGCAGCCAAGATCAGGGCAGCTCCTACGAGCAGTACTTC,NA,NA,TRBJ2-7,TRBV4-2,15
CASSLTPGRGQETQYF,TGTGCCAGCAGCCTCACCCCCGGCCGGGGCCAAGAGACCCAGTACTTC,NA,NA,TRBJ2-5,TRBV4-2,16
CASSLAVGSAYGYTF,TGCGCCAGCAGCTTGGCCGTGGGGAGTGCCTATGGCTACACCTTC,NA,NA,TRBJ1-2,TRBV5-1,15
CASSLEQVYGYTF,TGTGCCAGCAGCTTGGAACAGGTCTATGGCTACACCTTC,NA,NA,TRBJ1-2,TRBV5-4,13
CAWSVQSQETQYF,TGTGCCTGGAGTGTACAAAGTCAAGAGACCCAGTACTTC,NA,NA,TRBJ2-5,TRBV30,13
CASSQGWGAWELFF,TGTGCCAGCAGCCAAGGTTGGGGCGCTTGGGAGCTGTTTTTT,NA,NA,TRBJ2-2,TRBV7-3,14
CASSNRLAGGPSSYEQYF,TGCGCCAGCAGCAATCGACTAGCGGGAGGCCCAAGCTCCTACGAGCAGTACTTC,NA,TRBD2,TRBJ2-7,TRBV5-1,18
CATGTGLGEQFF,TGTGCCACCGGGACAGGGCTCGGTGAGCAGTTCTTC,NA,TRBD1,TRBJ2-1,TRBV2,12
CASSLVAGVLDTQYF,TGCGCCAGCAGCTTGGTAGCGGGAGTGTTAGATACGCAGTATTTT,NA,TRBD2,TRBJ2-3,TRBV5-1,15
CAISDQRGTSGRNEQFF,TGTGCCATCAGTGATCAGAGGGGGACTAGCGGGAGAAATGAGCAGTTCTTC,NA,TRBD2,TRBJ2-1,TRBV10-3,17
CASSFDRENIQYF,TGTGCCAGCAGCTTCGACAGGGAAAACATTCAGTACTTC,NA,TRBD1,TRBJ2-4,TRBV13,13
CAGKTEHITGELFF,TGTGCCGGAAAGACAGAGCACATCACCGGGGAGCTGTTTTTT,NA,NA,TRBJ2-2,TRBV19,14
CASSPDGGSYNEQFF,TGTGCCAGCAGCCCCGACGGCGGGAGCTACAATGAGCAGTTCTTC,NA,TRBD2,TRBJ2-1,TRBV6-5,15
CASSAWREALESNEQFF,TGTGCCAGCAGTGCATGGCGGGAGGCCCTCGAATCGAATGAGCAGTTCTTC,NA,TRBD2,TRBJ2-1,TRBV2,17
CASSPPGTSGRNNQETQYF,TGTGCCAGCTCACCACCGGGGACTAGCGGGAGGAATAACCAAGAGACCCAGTACTTC,NA,TRBD2,TRBJ2-5,TRBV18,19
CASSLTGTSGIQETQYF,TGCGCCAGCAGCCTAACCGGGACTAGCGGGATACAAGAGACCCAGTACTTC,NA,TRBD2,TRBJ2-5,TRBV5-1,17
CASSFGLAGVDEQFF,TGTGCCAGCAGCTTCGGACTAGCGGGAGTCGATGAGCAGTTCTTC,NA,TRBD2,TRBJ2-1,TRBV11-1,15
CATGHRSNQPQHF,TGTGCCACAGGGCACAGGAGCAATCAGCCCCAGCATTTT,NA,NA,TRBJ1-5,TRBV6-5,13
CASLWAGNTEAFF,TGTGCCAGCCTTTGGGCAGGAAACACTGAAGCTTTCTTT,NA,NA,TRBJ1-1,TRBV12-3/TRBV12-4,13